This T cell receptor beta chain was captured by sequencing in a study of radiation and T cells in renal cell carcinoma. Findings and caveats of the study: Top tumor clonotypes rose in blood 2 weeks post-radiation, then contracted.

CDR1 SNHLY and CDR2 FYNNEI come from the germline V gene. Trimming removed 1 base from V and 4 bases from J, with 14 bases in between. This CDR3 has 15 residues. Measured with immunoSEQ multiplex PCR; TCRdb has only the in-frame clones, and not every one. The repertoire includes roughly 120,000 clones, about four fifths of them detected once, and approximately 3% sits in the top ten. On this clone itself: Its antigen is unknown.

The time point is: baseline pretreatment blood. Treatment meaning: 15 Gy SBRT to primary tumor, nephrectomy 4 weeks later. This renal cell carcinoma was of the clear cell type. The chain joins TRBV2 to TRBJ2-7, with D possibly TRBD2 on 6 matching bases. Sequences were derived from blood, sampled from a patient whose treatment included radiotherapy and nephrectomy. The TCR originated in a woman in her sixties with renal cell carcinoma. CDR3 protein: CASSEGLGTAYEQYF. The CDR3, as DNA: TGTGCCAGCAGTGAAGGACTAGGAACAGCTTACGAGCAGTACTTC. Full variable domain (rest looked up from reference TRBV2 and TRBJ2-7): EPEVTQTPSHQVTQMGQEVILRCVPISNHLYFYWYRQILGQKVEFLVSFYNNEISEKSEIFDDQFSVERPDGSNFTLKIRSTKLEDSAMYFCASSEGLGTAYEQYFGPGTRLTVT.